The next 23 T cell receptor beta chains were all read from a single sample in a study of T cell repertoires in cytomegalovirus infection. One entry per CDR3 protein results from TCRdb running MiXCR on the reads. This sample yields over 150,000 distinct CDR3 sequences, of which about a sixth are seen a single time; about 23% belongs to the top ten. Sequences were obtained from CD8+ T cells from PBMCs. The receptors stem from a human donor in good health (CMV status not recorded). Some clones in this sample may be carry-over from other donors' samples.

V usage is TRBV7-9 and J usage is TRBJ1-5, with 9 bases fitting TRBD1. The trim removed 5 bases at V and 4 bases at J, leaving 9 bases unmatched. CDR1 and CDR2 (germline): SEHNR, FQNEAQ (reference sequence). The CDR3 loop spans 16 amino acids. CDR3 residues: CASSLTGTGLNQPQHF. CDR3 DNA: TGTGCCAGCAGCCTAACCGGGACAGGGCTTAATCAGCCCCAGCATTTT.

The chain is built from TRBV28 and TRBJ1-5; D is ambiguous. Germline CDR1 and CDR2: MDHEN and SYDVKM. The V gene lost 8 bases and the J gene lost 0 bases, with 11 bases spanning the gap. This CDR3 comprises 14 residues. The CDR3 DNA follows: TGTGCCAGCGTCTACCAAATTAGCAATCAGCCCCAGCATTTT. Protein sequence: CASVYQISNQPQHF.

The chain combines TRBV6-5 with TRBJ2-1; D gene ambiguous. Germline-derived CDR1 and CDR2 are MNHEY and SVGAGI. The CDR3 totals 14 residues. V shed 0 bases and J shed 6 bases, with 9 bases lying between them. The CDR3 here is CASSYSDPGNEQFF. In DNA form, the CDR3 reads TGTGCCAGCAGTTACTCGGACCCGGGCAATGAGCAGTTCTTC.

This clonotype was detected only a few times. The chain employs TRBV7-2 and TRBJ2-1; TRBD2 matches at 10 bases. Losses at the gene ends were 3 bases for V and 6 bases for J; bases not matched to a gene: 8. This CDR3 spans 16 amino acids. Germline V gene lookup returns CDR1 SGHTA and CDR2 FQGNSA. The CDR3 spells CASSFYTGTSVNEQFF. The CDR3 region has the DNA TGTGCCAGCAGCTTCTACACCGGGACTAGCGTCAATGAGCAGTTCTTC.

This clonotype appeared a few times. The CDR3 DNA is TGTGCCAGCAGCTTGGAGGGTTCCCTCCACTTT. Amino acid sequence: CASSLEGSLHF. V is TRBV5-5 and J is TRBJ1-6, with unresolved D. CDR1 and CDR2 from the germline V gene are SGHKS and YYEKEE (reference sequence). CDR3 length equals 11 residues. V lost 0 bases, J lost 14 bases, and 6 bases lay in between.

This clonotype turned up a few times. J is TRBJ1-2 and V is TRBV6-1, with 7 positions matching TRBD1. The V segment lost 2 bases and the J segment 0 bases; nucleotides outside the gene matches: 9. From germline, CDR1 is MNHNS and CDR2 SASEGT. The CDR3 has 17 residues. CDR3 sequence: CASSETGEAFSNYGYTF. DNA for the CDR3: TGTGCCAGCAGTGAAACAGGGGAAGCATTTTCTAACTATGGCTACACCTTC.

This clonotype has a handful of counts. The chain carries TRBV7-2 and TRBJ1-1; D gene ambiguous. The germline V gene has CDR1 SGHTA and CDR2 FQGNSA. Trimming pared 1 base from V and 0 bases from J, leaving 6 bases between. The CDR3 loop spans 14 amino acids. DNA for the CDR3: TGTGCCAGCAGCTTAGAGATTATGAACACTGAAGCTTTCTTT. This codes for CASSLEIMNTEAFF.

This clonotype was seen more than once but under ten times. The V and J genes are TRBV28 and TRBJ1-5; no reliable D call. The germline gives CDR1 MDHEN, CDR2 SYDVKM. V was clipped by 3 bases and J by 3 bases, with 9 bases between them. The CDR3 is made up of 14 amino acids. For the CDR3, the DNA is TGTGCCAGCAGTTTGCCTCAGGACAATCAGCCCCAGCATTTT. Translation gives CASSLPQDNQPQHF.

The chain combines TRBV13 with TRBJ2-2, with D possibly TRBD2 on 5 matching bases. CDR1 is PRHDT, CDR2 FYEKMQ, per germline (reference sequence). This CDR3 contains 16 residues. Trimming took 4 bases from V and 7 from J, leaving 19 bases between them. In DNA, the CDR3 is TGTGCCAGCAGCTCTACACTAACCTCACGGGGCGGGGAGCTGTTTTTT. Amino acid sequence: CASSSTLTSRGGELFF.

The chain joins TRBV6-2 or TRBV6-3 to TRBJ2-5; no reliable D call. V gave up 7 bases and J gave up 2 bases, with 14 bases separating them. The CDR3 has 14 residues. CDR1 is MNHEY, CDR2 SVGEGT, per germline. The DNA for the CDR3 is TGTGCCAGCACCACTCTCTCGGTACAAGAGACCCAGTACTTC. Translating it yields CASTTLSVQETQYF.

This clonotype was found once. The chain is built from TRBV28 and TRBJ1-2, with D maybe TRBD1 (5 bases). V lost 5 bases, J lost 4 bases, and 14 bases lay in between. Germline V lookup: CDR1 MDHEN, CDR2 SYDVKM. The CDR3 contains 14 residues. CDR3 sequence: CASSLSWGGYGYTF. For the CDR3, the DNA is TGTGCCAGCAGTCTCTCTTGGGGCGGCTATGGCTACACCTTC.

The chain joins TRBV7-4 to TRBJ2-3; D is ambiguous. Germline V CDR1 and CDR2: SGHVT, SQSDAQ. CDR3 length equals 15 residues. V was cut by 4 bases and J by 0 bases, with 11 bases left in between. The CDR3, as DNA: TGTGCCAGCAGCTCGCTGCCCGGCAGCACAGATACGCAGTATTTT. This sequence encodes CASSSLPGSTDTQYF. The variable domain in full, completed from reference TRBV7-4 and TRBJ2-3, reads GAGVSQSPRYKVAKRGRDVALRCDSISGHVTLYWYRQTLGQGSEVLTYSQSDAQRDKSGRPSGRFSAERPERSVSTLKIQRTEQGDSAVYLCASSSLPGSTDTQYFGPGTRLTVL.

The rearrangement links TRBV25-1 to TRBJ2-7; 9 bases are a match to TRBD2. In germline, CDR1 is MGHDK, CDR2 SYGVNS. The V and J ends lost 3 bases and 0 bases, in that order; junction bases with no gene match: 9. CDR3 length: 17 residues. In DNA, the CDR3 is TGTGCCAGCAGTGAGTCCCTTAGCGGGAGCCACTCCTACGAGCAGTACTTC. Protein sequence: CASSESLSGSHSYEQYF.

This clonotype came up a few times. The rearrangement links TRBV7-2 to TRBJ1-2; 9 positions match TRBD1. This CDR3 has 13 amino acids. Germline assignment: CDR1 SGHTA and CDR2 FQGNSA. V lost 9 bases to trimming and J lost 4 bases; unmatched junction nucleotides: 6. CDR3 nucleotides: TGTGCCAGAACAGGGGGCGTGGGCTATGGCTACACCTTC. Translating it yields CARTGGVGYGYTF.

This clonotype was counted a few times. The J gene is TRBJ1-5, the V gene TRBV2, with D maybe TRBD1 (6 bases). Trimming removed 7 bases at V and 3 bases at J, with 10 bases between. Germline V gene sequence: CDR1 SNHLY, CDR2 FYNNEI. The CDR3 covers 13 residues. The CDR3 DNA reads TGTGCCAGCATCCAGGGGACCAATCAGCCCCAGCATTTT. Protein product: CASIQGTNQPQHF.

This clonotype was observed a handful of times. Written as DNA, the CDR3 is TGTGCCAGCACATTGGGGGGGCCCACCGGGGAGCTGTTTTTT. Translated: CASTLGGPTGELFF. This chain joins TRBV27 and TRBJ2-2; TRBD2 is a possible D gene (7 bases). This CDR3 comprises 14 residues. Germline CDR1 and CDR2: MNHEY and SMNVEV (reference sequence). The V gene lost 7 bases and the J gene lost 4 bases, with 13 bases spanning the gap.

V and J are TRBV27 and TRBJ1-2; D might be TRBD1 (6 bases). CDR1 and CDR2 (germline): MNHEY, SMNVEV (reference sequence). CDR3 length equals 16 residues. Trimming cost V 0 bases and J 4 bases, with 15 bases left between them. Here the CDR3 reads CASSLSMGALGYGYTF. The CDR3 nucleotides are TGTGCCAGCAGTTTATCAATGGGGGCGCTTGGCTATGGCTACACCTTC.

A few counts support this clonotype. The chain couples TRBV7-9 to TRBJ2-1; D ambiguous. CDR1 and CDR2 (germline): SEHNR, FQNEAQ (reference sequence). The ends were cut back, 6 bases at V and 3 bases at J, with 12 bases in the middle. CDR3 length equals 14 residues. The DNA of the CDR3 is TGTGCCAGCAGTTTTTATGACCACTACAATGAGCAGTTCTTC. The encoded protein is CASSFYDHYNEQFF.

This rearrangement joins TRBV28 to TRBJ2-3; tentative D call: TRBD2 (5 bases). Germline-derived CDR1 and CDR2 are MDHEN and SYDVKM. Trimming removed 10 bases from V and 7 bases from J, with 12 bases in between. The CDR3 runs 11 residues. The CDR3 here is CATTDFYTQYF. The CDR3 DNA is TGTGCCACTACGGACTTTTATACGCAGTATTTT.

V usage is TRBV7-9 and J usage is TRBJ1-1; tentatively, D is TRBD1 (5 bases). This CDR3 has 14 residues. From germline, CDR1 is SEHNR and CDR2 FQNEAQ (reference sequence). The ends were cut back, 5 bases at V and 4 bases at J, with 14 bases in the middle. The CDR3 DNA sequence: TGTGCCAGCAGCGAGGGCCTGGGGGGCACTGAAGCTTTCTTT. It translates to CASSEGLGGTEAFF.

The rearrangement uses TRBV14 and TRBJ1-2, with D hard to call. V lost 3 bases and J 0 bases, leaving 8 bases between the germline ends. Per germline, CDR1 SGHDN and CDR2 FVKESK. The CDR3 sequence is 14 residues long. CDR3 nucleotide sequence: TGTGCCAGCAGCCAGGGAAACACTAACTATGGCTACACCTTC. It codes for CASSQGNTNYGYTF.

This clonotype turned up a few times. The genes are TRBV19 and TRBJ2-1; 9 bases align to TRBD2. CDR1 LNHDA and CDR2 SQIVND come from the germline V gene (reference sequence). The CDR3 extends over 16 amino acids. With 5 bases clipped from V and 4 bases from J, the junction kept 9 bases outside the gene matches. CDR3 in amino acids: CASSPLSGGHYNEQFF. CDR3 bases: TGTGCCAGTAGTCCTCTTAGCGGGGGTCATTACAATGAGCAGTTCTTC.

The chain recombines TRBV7-2 with TRBJ2-3; TRBD1 aligns across 7 bases. The ends lost 1 base at V and 7 bases at J; junction bases unmatched: 11. The CDR3 runs 16 residues. Germline CDR1 SGHTA, CDR2 FQGNSA. The CDR3 sequence is CASSLVRQDRAHTQYF. The CDR3 nucleotides are TGTGCCAGCAGCTTAGTCCGCCAAGACAGGGCACATACGCAGTATTTT.